This T cell receptor beta chain originates from a study of identical twins (dated by TCRdb to 2015 to 2016). With respect to the entire study: To test whether fetal clonotypes persist, this study deep-sequenced TCR alpha and beta repertoires from monozygotic twins, from unrelated adults of various ages, and from cord blood. To rule out contamination, the twin experiments were replicated at different times with different library preparation protocols. The investigation overall reported the following: Invariant T cells such as MAIT and iNKT could partly confound zero-insertion analyses, although diverse VJ usage argued against such confounding for most clonotypes. Abundant cord blood beta clonotypes had fewer insertions, young adult naive repertoires showed a similar but weaker trend, and memory repertoires showed no such trend. Out-of-frame TCR alpha sharing in monozygotic twins was systematically underestimated by recombination models, whereas sharing between unrelated individuals was in agreement with the recombination models. Out-of-frame TCR alpha sequences shared between twins showed an excess of low generation-probability sequences compared with coincidental sharing between unrelated individuals. Conclusions relied on cross-sectional statistical analysis, since the same donors could not be followed over many years. The excess sharing between twins in beta out-of-frame sequences was weaker because fewer shared sequences reduced the signal-to-noise ratio.

Via the germline V gene, CDR1 is SGHRS and CDR2 YFSETQ. Trimming takes 4 bases from V and 12 bases from J, and the germline ends sit 19 bases apart. From its cysteine to its phenylalanine, the CDR3 spans 14 amino acids. Only the CDR3 DNA is retained, 42 bases long and in frame from the first base. Every donor was a healthy Caucasian. The twin cohort consisted of three pairs of female monozygotic twins, all aged roughly 18 to 30 years. Miltenyi CD45RO+ enrichment and human naive T-cell isolation kits were used to isolate memory (CD45RO+) and naive T cells from PBMC. This clonotype was seen a handful of times. This clone's antigen is unknown. Per-base quality was not reported, and no clone a single base away is much larger than it. Libraries were prepared through 5' RACE. Instrument used: Illumina HiSeq 2000. A universal primer binding site was added through template switching, and the final cDNA carried a unique molecular identifier so that TCR cDNA molecules could be counted accurately. First-strand cDNA for TCR alpha and beta chains was synthesized from specific primers in the conserved constant-segment region. To control for contamination, every cDNA library was double barcoded, receiving both a SMART-Mk sample barcode and Illumina barcodes. Two successive PCR steps introduced TruSeq adapter sequences along with Illumina sample barcodes. The TCR alpha and beta cDNA libraries were sequenced on the Illumina HiSeq platform using custom primers. On the authors' methods: Raw reads were processed with MiGEC to extract unique molecular identifiers, and MiXCR was used to determine CDR3 positions. Recombination models were inferred per individual with the repgenHMM and IGoR tools using an EM algorithm. Shared clonotypes were analyzed with the tcR package in R, and sharing was normalized by the product of cloneset sizes. To study raw recombination without the effects of thymic and clonal selection, out-of-frame nonproductive sequences were analyzed. TCRdb ran its own pipeline on the public reads, namely fastp trimming at Q25 and MiXCR clone calling, and kept in-frame beta chains. Identical CDR3 proteins give one entry, which carries the most common genes and DNA. The authors' filters were not applied to this entry. Within this sample are about 240,000 distinct CDR3 sequences, with 10% to 15% of them counted one time only. In total, the top ten clones hold around 4% of the sample.

These data were likewise used in another study, on yellow fever vaccine responses in identical twins. Reported in the second study: The authors reported that the T cell response to vaccination in identical twins appeared partly convergent and partly personalized. The study precisely tracked vaccine-responding T cell clones in identical twins.

The receptor's source is a woman aged 18-29 years in good health. The V gene is TRBV5-1 and the J gene is TRBJ2-2; the D gene could be either TRBD1 or TRBD2, each agreeing at 5 bases. Sequencing used memory (CD45RO+) T cells sorted from blood. This specimen's cell subset or site label, per the study, means: CD45RO+ enriched T cells. The DNA sequence is TGCGCCAGCAGCCTAGGTAGGACCGAGGGGAAGCTGTTTTTT. Its protein reads: CASSLGRTEGKLFF.